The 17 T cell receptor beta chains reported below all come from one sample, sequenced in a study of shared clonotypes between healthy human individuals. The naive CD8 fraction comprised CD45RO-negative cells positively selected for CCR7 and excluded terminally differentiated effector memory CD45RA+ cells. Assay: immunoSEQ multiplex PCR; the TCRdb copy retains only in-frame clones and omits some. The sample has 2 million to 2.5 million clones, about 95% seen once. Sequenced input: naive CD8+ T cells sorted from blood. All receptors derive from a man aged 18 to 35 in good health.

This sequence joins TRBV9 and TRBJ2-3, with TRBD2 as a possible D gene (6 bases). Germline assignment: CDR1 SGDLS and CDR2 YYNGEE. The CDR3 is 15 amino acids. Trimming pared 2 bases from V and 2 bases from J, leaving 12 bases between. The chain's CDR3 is CASSVEGTPTDTQYF. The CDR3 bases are TGTGCCAGCAGCGTGGAGGGGACTCCCACAGATACGCAGTATTTT.

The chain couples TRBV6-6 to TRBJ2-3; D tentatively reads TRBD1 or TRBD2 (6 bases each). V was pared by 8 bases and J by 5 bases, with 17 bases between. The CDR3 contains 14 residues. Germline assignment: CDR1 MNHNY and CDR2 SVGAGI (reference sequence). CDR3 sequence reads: CASARGAAVDTQYF. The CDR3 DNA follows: TGTGCCAGCGCGAGGGGGGCCGCGGTAGATACGCAGTATTTT.

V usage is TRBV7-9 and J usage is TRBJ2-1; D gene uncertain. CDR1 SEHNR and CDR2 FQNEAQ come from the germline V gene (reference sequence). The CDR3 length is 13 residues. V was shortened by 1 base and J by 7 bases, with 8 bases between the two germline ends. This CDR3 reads CASSLEDWNEQFF. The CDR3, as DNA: TGTGCCAGCAGCTTAGAAGACTGGAATGAGCAGTTCTTC.

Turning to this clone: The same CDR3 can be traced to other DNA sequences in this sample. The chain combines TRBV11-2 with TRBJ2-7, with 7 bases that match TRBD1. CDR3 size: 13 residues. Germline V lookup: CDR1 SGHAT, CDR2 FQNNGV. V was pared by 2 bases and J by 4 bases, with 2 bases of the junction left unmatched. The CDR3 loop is CASSLRQGYEQYF. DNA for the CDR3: TGTGCCAGCAGCTTAAGACAGGGTTACGAGCAGTACTTC. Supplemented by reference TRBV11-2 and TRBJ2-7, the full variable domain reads EAGVAQSPRYKIIEKRQSVAFWCNPISGHATLYWYQQILGQGPKLLIQFQNNGVVDDSQLPKDRFSAERLKGVDSTLKIQPAKLEDSAVYLCASSLRQGYEQYFGPGTRLTVT.

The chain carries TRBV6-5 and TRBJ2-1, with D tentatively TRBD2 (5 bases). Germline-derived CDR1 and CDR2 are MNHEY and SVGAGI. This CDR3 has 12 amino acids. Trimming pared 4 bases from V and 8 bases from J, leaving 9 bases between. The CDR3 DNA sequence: TGTGCCAGCAGTTTAGACTATCATGAGCAGTTCTTC. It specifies CASSLDYHEQFF.

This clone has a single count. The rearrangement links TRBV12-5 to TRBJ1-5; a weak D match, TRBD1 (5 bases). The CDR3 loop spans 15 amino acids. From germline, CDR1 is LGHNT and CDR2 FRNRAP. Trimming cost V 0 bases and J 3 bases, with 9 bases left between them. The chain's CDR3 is CASGLVPGINQPQHF. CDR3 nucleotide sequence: TGTGCTAGTGGTTTGGTACCAGGGATCAATCAGCCCCAGCATTTT.

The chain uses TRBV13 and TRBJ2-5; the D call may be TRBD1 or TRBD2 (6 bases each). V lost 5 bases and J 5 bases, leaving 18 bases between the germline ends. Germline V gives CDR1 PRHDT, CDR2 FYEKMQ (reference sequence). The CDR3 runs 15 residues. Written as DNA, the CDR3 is TGTGCCAGCAGCCCCGGTGGAAGGGGGGAGGAGACCCAGTACTTC. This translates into CASSPGGRGEETQYF.

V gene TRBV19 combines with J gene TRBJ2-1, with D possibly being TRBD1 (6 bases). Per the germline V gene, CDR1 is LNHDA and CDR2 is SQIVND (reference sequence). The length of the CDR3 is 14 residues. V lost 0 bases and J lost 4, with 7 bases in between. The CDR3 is CASSIEGQYNEQFF. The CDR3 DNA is TGTGCCAGTAGTATAGAGGGACAATACAATGAGCAGTTCTTC.

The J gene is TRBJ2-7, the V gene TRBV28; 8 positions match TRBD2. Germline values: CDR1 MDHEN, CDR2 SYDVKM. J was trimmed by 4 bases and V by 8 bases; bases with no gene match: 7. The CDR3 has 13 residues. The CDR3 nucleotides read TGTGCCAGCTCGGGGGGGCTTTTTTACGAGCAGTACTTC. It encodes CASSGGLFYEQYF.

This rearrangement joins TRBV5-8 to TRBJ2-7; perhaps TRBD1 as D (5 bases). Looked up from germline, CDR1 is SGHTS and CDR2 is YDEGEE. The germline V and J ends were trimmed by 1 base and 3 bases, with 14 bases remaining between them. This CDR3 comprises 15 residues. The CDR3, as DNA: TGTGCCAGCAGCTTGCGGCAGGGAAGTATCTACGAGCAGTACTTC. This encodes CASSLRQGSIYEQYF.

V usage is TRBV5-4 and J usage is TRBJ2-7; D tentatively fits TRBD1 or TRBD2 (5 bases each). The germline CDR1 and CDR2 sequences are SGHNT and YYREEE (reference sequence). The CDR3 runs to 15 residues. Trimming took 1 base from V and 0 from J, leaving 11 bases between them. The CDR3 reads CASSLRGGGSYEQYF. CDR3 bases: TGTGCCAGCAGCTTGCGGGGTGGGGGCTCCTACGAGCAGTACTTC.

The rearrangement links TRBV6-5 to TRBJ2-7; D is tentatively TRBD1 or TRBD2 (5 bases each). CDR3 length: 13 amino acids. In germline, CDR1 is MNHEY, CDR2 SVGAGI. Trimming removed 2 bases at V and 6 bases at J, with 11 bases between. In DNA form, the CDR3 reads TGTGCCAGCAGTTACGGGACCCCCGGCGAGCAGTACTTC. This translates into CASSYGTPGEQYF.

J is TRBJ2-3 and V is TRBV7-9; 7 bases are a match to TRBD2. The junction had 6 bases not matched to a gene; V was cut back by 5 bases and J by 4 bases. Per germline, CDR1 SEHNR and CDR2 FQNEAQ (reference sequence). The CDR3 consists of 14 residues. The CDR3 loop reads CASSLLGGADTQYF. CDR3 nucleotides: TGTGCCAGCAGCCTCTTGGGGGGGGCAGATACGCAGTATTTT.

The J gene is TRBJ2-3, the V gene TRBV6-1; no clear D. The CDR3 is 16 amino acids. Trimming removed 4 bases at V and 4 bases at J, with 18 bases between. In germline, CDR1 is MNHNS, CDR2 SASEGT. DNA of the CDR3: TGTGCCAGCAGTGCCGTTCTGACTGGAGAGGCAGATACGCAGTATTTT. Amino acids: CASSAVLTGEADTQYF.

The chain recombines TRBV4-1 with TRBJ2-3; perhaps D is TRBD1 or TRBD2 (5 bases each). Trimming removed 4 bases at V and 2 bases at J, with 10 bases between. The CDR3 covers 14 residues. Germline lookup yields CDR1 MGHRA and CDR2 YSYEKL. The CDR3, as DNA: TGCGCCAGCAGCCTGGGGACCTTCACAGATACGCAGTATTTT. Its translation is CASSLGTFTDTQYF.

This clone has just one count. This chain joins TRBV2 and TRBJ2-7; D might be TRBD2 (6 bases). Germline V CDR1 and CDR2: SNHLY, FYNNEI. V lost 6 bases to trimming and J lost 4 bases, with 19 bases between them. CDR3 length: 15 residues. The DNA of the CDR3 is TGTGCCAGCAGCGGGGGAGTAGGACAAACTTACGAGCAGTACTTC. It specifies CASSGGVGQTYEQYF.

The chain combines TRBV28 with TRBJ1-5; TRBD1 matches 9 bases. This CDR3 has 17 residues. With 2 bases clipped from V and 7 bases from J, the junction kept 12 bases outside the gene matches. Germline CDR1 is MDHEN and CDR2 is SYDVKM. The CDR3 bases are TGTGCCAGCAGTTTAAGATCGGGACAGGGAGGCCGACAGCCCCAGCATTTT. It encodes CASSLRSGQGGRQPQHF.